This T cell receptor beta chain originates from a study of cytomegalovirus exposure and HLA in healthy donors. In germline, CDR1 is MNHEY, CDR2 SVGAGI. V gave up 2 bases and J gave up 6 bases, with 13 bases separating them. The CDR3 runs to 14 residues. Points from the study as a whole: Indistinguishable V segments, including TRBV6-2 and TRBV6-3, were excluded.

This clone was picked up a small number of times. What it binds is not known. PCR was performed using 60 Vbeta and 13 Jbeta primers. Method: immunoSEQ multiplex PCR; TCRdb's copy keeps in-frame clones and lacks some. The repertoire consists of about 140,000 clones, with around 80% occurring once and the leading ten covering 3% to 3.5%. The chain joins TRBV6-5 to TRBJ1-1, with a tentative D call TRBD1 (6 bases). Sequencing was performed on PBMCs. The sequence came from a man between 18 and 35 years old in good health and CMV-seropositive. CDR3 DNA: TGTGCCAGCAGTTACAGCGGTTACAGGGCTGAAGCTTTCTTT. Its protein product is CASSYSGYRAEAFF.